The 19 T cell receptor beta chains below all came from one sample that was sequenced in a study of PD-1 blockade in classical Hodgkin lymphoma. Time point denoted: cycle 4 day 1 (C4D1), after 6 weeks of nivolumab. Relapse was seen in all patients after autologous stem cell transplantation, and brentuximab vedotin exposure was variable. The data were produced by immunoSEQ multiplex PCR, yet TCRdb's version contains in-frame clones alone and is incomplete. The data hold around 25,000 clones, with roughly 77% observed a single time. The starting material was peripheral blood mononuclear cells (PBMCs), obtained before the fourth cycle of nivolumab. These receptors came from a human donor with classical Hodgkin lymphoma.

The CDR3 DNA follows: TGTGCCGGAACCCGGGACAGGAATCAGCCCCAGCATTTT. The encoded protein is CAGTRDRNQPQHF. The chain links TRBV2 to TRBJ1-5, with TRBD1 matching 8 bases. CDR3 length: 13 amino acids. The germline CDR1 and CDR2 sequences are SNHLY and FYNNEI. Germline trimming cut 11 bases from V and 4 bases from J; bases unmatched to any gene: 7.

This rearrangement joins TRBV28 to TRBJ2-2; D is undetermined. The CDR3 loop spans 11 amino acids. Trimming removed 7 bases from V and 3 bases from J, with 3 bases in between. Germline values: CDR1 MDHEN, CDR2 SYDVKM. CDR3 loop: CASTYTGELFF. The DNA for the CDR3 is TGTGCCAGCACCTACACCGGGGAGCTGTTTTTT. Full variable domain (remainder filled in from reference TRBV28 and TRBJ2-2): DVKVTQSSRYLVKRTGEKVFLECVQDMDHENMFWYRQDPGLGLRLIYFSYDVKMKEKGDIPEGYSVSREKKERFSLILESASTNQTSMYLCASTYTGELFFGEGSRLTVL.

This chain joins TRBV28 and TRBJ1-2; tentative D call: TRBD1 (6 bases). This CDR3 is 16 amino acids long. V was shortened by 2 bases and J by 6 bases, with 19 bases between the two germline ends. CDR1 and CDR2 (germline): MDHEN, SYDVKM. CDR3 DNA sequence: TGTGCCAGCAGTTTAATCAGGGGTCGCTTTCTTGATGGCTACACCTTC. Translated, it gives CASSLIRGRFLDGYTF.

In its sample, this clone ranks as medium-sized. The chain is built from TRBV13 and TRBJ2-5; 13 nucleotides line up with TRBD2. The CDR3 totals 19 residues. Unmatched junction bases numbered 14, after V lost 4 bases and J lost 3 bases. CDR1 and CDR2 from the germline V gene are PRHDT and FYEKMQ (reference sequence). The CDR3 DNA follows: TGTGCCAGCAGCTCCTACGACCCTGTTGGACTAGCGGGGGAAGAGACCCAGTACTTC. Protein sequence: CASSSYDPVGLAGEETQYF.

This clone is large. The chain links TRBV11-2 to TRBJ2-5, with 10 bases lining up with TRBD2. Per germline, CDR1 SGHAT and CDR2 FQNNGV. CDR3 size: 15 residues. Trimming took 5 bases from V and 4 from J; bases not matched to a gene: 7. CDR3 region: CASSTGLAEIETQYF. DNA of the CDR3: TGTGCCAGCAGCACCGGACTAGCGGAAATAGAGACCCAGTACTTC.

CDR3 coding DNA: TGTGCCAGCAACCCATCTGGGCTAGCGGGAAGAGAGACCCAGTACTTC. This sequence encodes CASNPSGLAGRETQYF. The V call is TRBV9, the J call TRBJ2-5; 9 nucleotides align to TRBD2. The V gene's germline CDR1 is SGDLS and CDR2 YYNGEE. There are 16 residues in the CDR3. The V and J ends lost 6 bases and 4 bases, in that order; junction bases with no gene match: 13. The full variable domain, in which reference TRBV9 and TRBJ2-5 provide the parts outside the CDR3, is DSGVTQTPKHLITATGQRVTLRCSPRSGDLSVYWYQQSLDQGLQFLIQYYNGEERAKGNILERFSAQQFPDLHSELNLSSLELGDSALYFCASNPSGLAGRETQYFGPGTRLLVL.

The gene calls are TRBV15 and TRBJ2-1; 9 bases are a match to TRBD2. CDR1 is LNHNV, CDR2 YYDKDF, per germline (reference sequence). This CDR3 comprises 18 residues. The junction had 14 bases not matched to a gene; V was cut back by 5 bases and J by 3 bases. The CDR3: CATSPGWRSSGVYNEQFF. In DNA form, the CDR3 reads TGTGCCACCAGCCCTGGATGGCGGTCTAGCGGGGTCTACAATGAGCAGTTCTTC.

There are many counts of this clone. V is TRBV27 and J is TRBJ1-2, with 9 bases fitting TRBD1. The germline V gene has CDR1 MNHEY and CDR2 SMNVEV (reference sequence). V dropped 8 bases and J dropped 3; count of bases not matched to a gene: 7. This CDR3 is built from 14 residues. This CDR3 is CASGPTGGHYGYTF. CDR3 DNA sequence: TGTGCCAGCGGTCCGACAGGGGGTCACTATGGCTACACCTTC.

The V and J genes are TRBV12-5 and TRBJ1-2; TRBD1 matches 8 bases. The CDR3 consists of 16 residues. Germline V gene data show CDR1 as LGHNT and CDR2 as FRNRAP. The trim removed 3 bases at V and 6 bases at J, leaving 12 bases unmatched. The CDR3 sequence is CASGFLAGGAENGYTF. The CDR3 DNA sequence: TGTGCTAGTGGTTTCCTGGCAGGGGGCGCCGAAAATGGCTACACCTTC.

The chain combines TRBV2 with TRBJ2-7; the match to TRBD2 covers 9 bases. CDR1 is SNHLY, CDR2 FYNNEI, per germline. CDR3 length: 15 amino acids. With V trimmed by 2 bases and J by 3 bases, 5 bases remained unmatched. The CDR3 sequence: CASSEKGSGSYEQYF. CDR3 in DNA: TGTGCCAGCAGTGAAAAAGGTAGCGGGAGCTACGAGCAGTACTTC.

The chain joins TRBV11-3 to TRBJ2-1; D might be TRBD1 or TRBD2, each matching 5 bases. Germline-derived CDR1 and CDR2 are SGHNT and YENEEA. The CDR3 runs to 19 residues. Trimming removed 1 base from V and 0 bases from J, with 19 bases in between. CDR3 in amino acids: CASSLVGPTVKSSYNEQFF. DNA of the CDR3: TGTGCCAGCAGCTTAGTGGGACCGACTGTGAAGAGCTCCTACAATGAGCAGTTCTTC.

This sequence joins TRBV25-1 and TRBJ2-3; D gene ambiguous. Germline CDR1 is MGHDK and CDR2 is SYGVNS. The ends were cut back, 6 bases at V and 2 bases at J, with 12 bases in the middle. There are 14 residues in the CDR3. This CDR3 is CASSVLGNTDTQYF. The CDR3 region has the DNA TGTGCCAGCAGCGTTCTAGGGAACACAGATACGCAGTATTTT.

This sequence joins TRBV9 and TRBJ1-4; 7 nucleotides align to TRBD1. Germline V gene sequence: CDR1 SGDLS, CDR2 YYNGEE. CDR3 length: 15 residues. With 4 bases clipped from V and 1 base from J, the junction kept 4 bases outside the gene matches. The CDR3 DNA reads TGTGCCAGCAGCCAAGGGGGCAGAACTAATGAAAAACTGTTTTTT. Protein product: CASSQGGRTNEKLFF.

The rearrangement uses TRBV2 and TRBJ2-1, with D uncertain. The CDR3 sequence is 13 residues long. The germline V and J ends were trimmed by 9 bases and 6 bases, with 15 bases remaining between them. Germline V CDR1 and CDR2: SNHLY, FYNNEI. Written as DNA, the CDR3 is TGTGCCAGGATGGACCGTGGGTTCAATGAGCAGTTCTTC. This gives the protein CARMDRGFNEQFF. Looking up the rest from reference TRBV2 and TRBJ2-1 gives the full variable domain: EPEVTQTPSHQVTQMGQEVILRCVPISNHLYFYWYRQILGQKVEFLVSFYNNEISEKSEIFDDQFSVERPDGSNFTLKIRSTKLEDSAMYFCARMDRGFNEQFFGPGTRLTVL.

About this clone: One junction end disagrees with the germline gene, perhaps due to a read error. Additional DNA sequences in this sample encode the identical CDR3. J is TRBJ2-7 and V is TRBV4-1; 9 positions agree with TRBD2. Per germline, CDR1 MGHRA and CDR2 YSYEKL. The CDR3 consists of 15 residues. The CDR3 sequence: CASSQWTSVGYEQYF. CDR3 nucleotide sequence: TGCGCTAGCAGCCAATGGACTAGCGTCGGCTACGAGCAGTACTTC.

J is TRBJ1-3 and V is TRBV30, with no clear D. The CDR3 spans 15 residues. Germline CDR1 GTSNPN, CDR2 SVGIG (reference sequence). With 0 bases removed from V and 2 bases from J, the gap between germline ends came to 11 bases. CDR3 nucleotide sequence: TGTGCCTGGAGTGTCCTCCTGGGCACTGGAAACACCATATATTTT. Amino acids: CAWSVLLGTGNTIYF. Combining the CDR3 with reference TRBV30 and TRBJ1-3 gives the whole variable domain SQTIHQWPATLVQPVGSPLSLECTVEGTSNPNLYWYRQAAGRGLQLLFYSVGIGQISSEVPQNLSASRPQDRQFILSSKKLLLSDSGFYLCAWSVLLGTGNTIYFGEGSWLTVV.

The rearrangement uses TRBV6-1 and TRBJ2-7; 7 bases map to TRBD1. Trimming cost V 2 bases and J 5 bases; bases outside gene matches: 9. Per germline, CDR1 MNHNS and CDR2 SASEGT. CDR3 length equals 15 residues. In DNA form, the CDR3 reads TGTGCCAGCAGTGAACTGAGACAGGGCTCTCACGAGCAGTACTTC. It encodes CASSELRQGSHEQYF.

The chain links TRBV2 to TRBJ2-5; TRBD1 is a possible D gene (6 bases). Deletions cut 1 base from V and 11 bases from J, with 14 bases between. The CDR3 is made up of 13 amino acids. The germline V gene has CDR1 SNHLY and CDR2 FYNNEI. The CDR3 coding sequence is TGTGCCAGCAGTGAAGACCTCGGACAGCTGCAGTACTTC. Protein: CASSEDLGQLQYF.

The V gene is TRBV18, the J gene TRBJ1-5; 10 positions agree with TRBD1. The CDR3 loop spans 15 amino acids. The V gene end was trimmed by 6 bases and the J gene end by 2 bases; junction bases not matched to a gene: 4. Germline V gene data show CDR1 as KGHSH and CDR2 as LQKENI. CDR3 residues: CASSGDRGGNQPQHF. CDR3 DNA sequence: TGTGCCAGCTCGGGGGACAGGGGTGGCAATCAGCCCCAGCATTTT.